A selection of T cell receptor beta chains follows, all from one sample in a study of spatial heterogeneity in lung cancer. TCRdb ran MiXCR on the 5' RACE reads and lists one entry per CDR3 protein. Counted here are about 20,000 distinct CDR3 sequences, around 9.6% occurring once; the ten biggest clones make up less than 25%. The specimen comprised PBMCs, sampled at follow-up. These receptors originate from a male donor with early-stage non-small cell lung cancer. CDR3s include the opening cysteine and the closing phenylalanine or tryptophan. Fields, in order: V gene, J gene, clone size, D gene, CDR3 protein, CDR3 DNA. The D gene is left open where the match is weak. Clone sizes are given selectively: once, few, many, or a class where the clone is expanded.

V gene: TRBV19
J gene: TRBJ2-1
clone size: many
D gene: TRBD2
CDR3 protein: CATLGLAGGPTFF
CDR3 DNA: TGTGCCACCCTGGGGCTAGCGGGAGGGCCCACCTTCTTC

V gene: TRBV20-1
J gene: TRBJ2-5
clone size: NA
D gene: TRBD2
CDR3 protein: CSARGSQTSGENQETQYF
CDR3 DNA: TGCAGTGCTAGGGGATCCCAGACTAGCGGGGAAAACCAAGAGACCCAGTACTTC

V gene: TRBV7-2
J gene: TRBJ1-5
clone size: few
D gene: NA
CDR3 protein: CASSLGGVGSNQPQHF
CDR3 DNA: TGTGCCAGCAGCTTGGGGGGGGTTGGTAGCAATCAGCCCCAGCATTTT

V gene: TRBV5-3
J gene: TRBJ1-2
clone size: few
D gene: TRBD1
CDR3 protein: CARSGGQGHYGYTF
CDR3 DNA: TGTGCCAGAAGCGGAGGACAGGGGCACTATGGCTACACCTTC

V gene: TRBV10-1
J gene: TRBJ2-7
clone size: medium-sized
D gene: TRBD2
CDR3 protein: CASGPSGSYEQYF
CDR3 DNA: TGCGCCAGCGGCCCTAGCGGCTCCTACGAGCAGTACTTC

V gene: TRBV6-2/TRBV6-3
J gene: TRBJ2-3
clone size: many
D gene: TRBD1
CDR3 protein: CASSPGQEADTQYF
CDR3 DNA: TGTGCCAGCAGCCCCGGACAGGAAGCAGATACGCAGTATTTT

V gene: TRBV4-2
J gene: TRBJ2-2
clone size: many
D gene: TRBD1
CDR3 protein: CASSAQGDTGELFF
CDR3 DNA: TGTGCCAGCAGCGCACAGGGGGACACCGGGGAGCTGTTTTTT

V gene: TRBV5-1
J gene: TRBJ2-7
clone size: many
D gene: TRBD2
CDR3 protein: CASSLTGGPEQYF
CDR3 DNA: TGCGCCAGCAGCTTGACGGGAGGCCCCGAGCAGTACTTC

V gene: TRBV7-9
J gene: TRBJ2-1
clone size: few
D gene: TRBD1
CDR3 protein: CASSKGQVVFDEQFF
CDR3 DNA: TGTGCCAGCAGCAAAGGACAGGTAGTTTTCGATGAGCAGTTCTTC

V gene: TRBV9
J gene: TRBJ2-3
clone size: many
D gene: TRBD1
CDR3 protein: CASSERQGDITDTQYF
CDR3 DNA: TGTGCCAGCAGCGAACGACAGGGAGACATCACAGATACGCAGTATTTT

V gene: TRBV14
J gene: TRBJ2-1
clone size: many
D gene: TRBD2
CDR3 protein: CASSPLSGGLLDEQFF
CDR3 DNA: TGTGCCAGCAGCCCCCTCTCGGGGGGGCTACTCGATGAGCAGTTCTTC

V gene: TRBV9
J gene: TRBJ2-1
clone size: NA
D gene: TRBD2
CDR3 protein: CASSVIAGEAGNEQFF
CDR3 DNA: TGTGCCAGCAGCGTAATAGCGGGAGAGGCTGGAAATGAGCAGTTCTTC

V gene: TRBV30
J gene: TRBJ2-7
clone size: medium-sized
D gene: NA
CDR3 protein: CAWSLRVSYEQYF
CDR3 DNA: TGTGCCTGGAGTCTCAGGGTCTCCTACGAGCAGTACTTC

V gene: TRBV2
J gene: TRBJ1-2
clone size: few
D gene: NA
CDR3 protein: CASSDGDNYGYTF
CDR3 DNA: TGTGCCAGCAGTGATGGGGATAACTATGGCTACACCTTC

V gene: TRBV6-2/TRBV6-3
J gene: TRBJ2-7
clone size: medium-sized
D gene: NA
CDR3 protein: CASSYRAESYEQYF
CDR3 DNA: TGTGCCAGCAGTTACAGGGCTGAATCCTACGAGCAGTACTTC

V gene: TRBV19
J gene: TRBJ2-3
clone size: many
D gene: TRBD2
CDR3 protein: CASSVWGGRDTQYF
CDR3 DNA: TGTGCCAGTAGTGTCTGGGGCGGGAGAGATACGCAGTATTTT

V gene: TRBV6-6
J gene: TRBJ1-1
clone size: many
D gene: TRBD1
CDR3 protein: CASSKPGQGSTEAFF
CDR3 DNA: TGTGCCAGCAGTAAACCGGGACAGGGGAGTACTGAAGCTTTCTTT

V gene: TRBV29-1
J gene: TRBJ2-1
clone size: medium-sized
D gene: TRBD2
CDR3 protein: CSVGTSGGEQFF
CDR3 DNA: TGCAGCGTGGGGACTAGCGGGGGGGAGCAGTTCTTC

V gene: TRBV20-1
J gene: TRBJ2-7
clone size: many
D gene: TRBD2
CDR3 protein: CSARKLAGYEQYF
CDR3 DNA: TGCAGTGCTAGAAAACTAGCGGGCTACGAGCAGTACTTC

V gene: TRBV3-1
J gene: TRBJ1-1
clone size: NA
D gene: NA
CDR3 protein: CASSPSSGARAEAFF
CDR3 DNA: TGTGCCAGCAGCCCTTCATCGGGGGCCCGGGCTGAAGCTTTCTTT

V gene: TRBV7-9
J gene: TRBJ1-2
clone size: NA
D gene: NA
CDR3 protein: CASSFRTENYGYTF
CDR3 DNA: TGTGCCAGCAGCTTCAGGACCGAAAACTATGGCTACACCTTC

V gene: TRBV29-1
J gene: TRBJ2-5
clone size: medium-sized
D gene: TRBD2
CDR3 protein: CSVEEFGREWGETQYF
CDR3 DNA: TGCAGCGTTGAAGAATTCGGGAGGGAGTGGGGGGAGACCCAGTACTTC

V gene: TRBV11-2
J gene: TRBJ2-3
clone size: few
D gene: NA
CDR3 protein: CASALGERSSTDTQYF
CDR3 DNA: TGTGCCAGCGCCTTAGGTGAGCGCTCTAGCACAGATACGCAGTATTTT

V gene: TRBV18
J gene: TRBJ2-1
clone size: many
D gene: NA
CDR3 protein: CASSPLGPYNEQFF
CDR3 DNA: TGTGCCAGCTCACCACTGGGACCCTACAATGAGCAGTTCTTC

V gene: TRBV9
J gene: TRBJ2-2
clone size: few
D gene: NA
CDR3 protein: CASQARSDTGELFF
CDR3 DNA: TGTGCCAGCCAGGCGCGGAGTGACACCGGGGAGCTGTTTTTT

V gene: TRBV28
J gene: TRBJ2-1
clone size: many
D gene: TRBD1
CDR3 protein: CASKGGFPDEQFF
CDR3 DNA: TGTGCCAGCAAAGGGGGCTTCCCGGATGAGCAGTTCTTC

V gene: TRBV7-6
J gene: TRBJ1-2
clone size: few
D gene: NA
CDR3 protein: CASSPGAGLANYGYTF
CDR3 DNA: TGTGCCAGCAGCCCCGGCGCAGGGTTAGCTAACTATGGCTACACCTTC

V gene: TRBV11-2
J gene: TRBJ2-3
clone size: many
D gene: NA
CDR3 protein: CASSSLATSTDTQYF
CDR3 DNA: TGTGCCAGCAGCTCCCTAGCGACTAGCACAGATACGCAGTATTTT

V gene: TRBV6-5
J gene: TRBJ1-1
clone size: many
D gene: NA
CDR3 protein: CASNSPQGRYTEAFF
CDR3 DNA: TGTGCCAGCAACTCACCACAGGGACGGTACACTGAAGCTTTCTTT

V gene: TRBV20-1
J gene: TRBJ2-3
clone size: NA
D gene: NA
CDR3 protein: CSARAPRPDTQYF
CDR3 DNA: TGCAGTGCTAGAGCCCCCCGCCCAGATACGCAGTATTTT

V gene: TRBV20-1
J gene: TRBJ1-4
clone size: many
D gene: NA
CDR3 protein: CSAREGGGAVFVNEKLFF
CDR3 DNA: TGCAGTGCTAGAGAAGGAGGGGGTGCCGTCTTTGTTAATGAAAAACTGTTTTTT

V gene: TRBV10-3
J gene: TRBJ1-1
clone size: many
D gene: NA
CDR3 protein: CAISEEAGYTEAFF
CDR3 DNA: TGTGCCATCAGTGAGGAGGCCGGATACACTGAAGCTTTCTTT

V gene: TRBV10-1
J gene: TRBJ2-1
clone size: NA
D gene: NA
CDR3 protein: CASSELGREQFF
CDR3 DNA: TGCGCCAGCAGTGAGTTAGGGCGAGAGCAGTTCTTC

V gene: TRBV6-2/TRBV6-3
J gene: TRBJ2-7
clone size: few
D gene: NA
CDR3 protein: CASSYPPTRSTYEQYF
CDR3 DNA: TGTGCCAGCAGTTACCCCCCGACAAGGTCGACCTACGAGCAGTACTTC

V gene: TRBV30
J gene: TRBJ2-1
clone size: many
D gene: TRBD2
CDR3 protein: CACRSEGLAIEEDNEQFF
CDR3 DNA: TGTGCCTGTAGATCGGAGGGACTAGCCATCGAGGAAGACAATGAGCAGTTCTTC

V gene: TRBV11-3
J gene: TRBJ2-2
clone size: many
D gene: TRBD2
CDR3 protein: CASSFGTSGRGTGELFF
CDR3 DNA: TGTGCCAGCAGCTTCGGGACTAGCGGGAGAGGTACCGGGGAGCTGTTTTTT

V gene: TRBV16
J gene: TRBJ1-2
clone size: few
D gene: NA
CDR3 protein: CASSQSSGRGGYTF
CDR3 DNA: TGTGCCAGCAGCCAATCCTCAGGGCGTGGTGGCTACACCTTC

V gene: TRBV20-1
J gene: TRBJ2-7
clone size: many
D gene: NA
CDR3 protein: CSASKGRVDEQYF
CDR3 DNA: TGCAGTGCTAGTAAGGGCAGGGTTGACGAGCAGTACTTC

V gene: TRBV7-2
J gene: TRBJ2-5
clone size: many
D gene: NA
CDR3 protein: CASSPRRLKETQYF
CDR3 DNA: TGTGCCAGCAGCCCTCGCAGACTGAAAGAGACCCAGTACTTC

V gene: TRBV28
J gene: TRBJ2-4
clone size: many
D gene: NA
CDR3 protein: CASSSSDIQYF
CDR3 DNA: TGTGCCAGCAGTAGTTCGGACATTCAGTACTTC

V gene: TRBV14
J gene: TRBJ2-1
clone size: NA
D gene: NA
CDR3 protein: CASSQDFGGSYNEQFF
CDR3 DNA: TGTGCCAGCAGCCAAGATTTCGGGGGTTCCTACAATGAGCAGTTCTTC

V gene: TRBV24-1
J gene: TRBJ2-3
clone size: many
D gene: NA
CDR3 protein: CATSRTNGGQYF
CDR3 DNA: TGTGCCACCAGTAGGACCAACGGTGGGCAGTATTTT

V gene: TRBV5-1
J gene: TRBJ1-4
clone size: many
D gene: NA
CDR3 protein: CASSLSARSSEKLFF
CDR3 DNA: TGCGCCAGCAGCTTGTCCGCCAGGTCCAGTGAAAAACTGTTTTTT

V gene: TRBV2
J gene: TRBJ1-5
clone size: few
D gene: NA
CDR3 protein: CASSEDTSWGQPQHF
CDR3 DNA: TGTGCCAGCAGTGAAGACACGTCTTGGGGTCAGCCCCAGCATTTT

V gene: TRBV20-1
J gene: TRBJ2-3
clone size: few
D gene: TRBD2
CDR3 protein: CSASLAGGPTDTQYF
CDR3 DNA: TGCAGTGCTAGCCTAGCGGGGGGGCCCACAGATACGCAGTATTTT

V gene: TRBV11-1
J gene: TRBJ2-1
clone size: many
D gene: TRBD2
CDR3 protein: CASSRSGTYNEQFF
CDR3 DNA: TGTGCCAGCAGCCGTAGCGGGACCTACAATGAGCAGTTCTTC

V gene: TRBV14
J gene: TRBJ2-7
clone size: NA
D gene: NA
CDR3 protein: CASSQNSYEQYF
CDR3 DNA: TGTGCCAGCAGCCAAAACTCCTACGAGCAGTACTTC